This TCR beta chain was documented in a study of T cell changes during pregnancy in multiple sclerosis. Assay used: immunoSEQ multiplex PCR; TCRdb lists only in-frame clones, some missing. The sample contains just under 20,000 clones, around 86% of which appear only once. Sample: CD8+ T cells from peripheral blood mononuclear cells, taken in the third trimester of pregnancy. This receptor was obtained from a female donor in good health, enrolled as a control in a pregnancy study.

The CDR3 DNA follows: TGTGCCAGCAGCTTGGGACAGGGAGAACGAGCTTTCTTT. This translates into CASSLGQGERAFF. This chain links TRBV5-8 with TRBJ1-1; 7 nucleotides line up with TRBD1. Per the germline V gene, CDR1 is SGHTS and CDR2 is YDEGEE. The trim removed 0 bases at V and 10 bases at J, leaving 6 bases unmatched. This CDR3 is built from 13 residues.